Listed below are T cell receptor beta chains from one sample, sequenced in a study of T cells after yellow fever vaccination. MiXCR was run by TCRdb on the 5' RACE reads, yielding one entry per CDR3 protein. The sample carries 300,000 to 400,000 distinct CDR3 sequences, roughly 9.4% recorded once. Sequencing was performed on PBMCs, taken on the day of the first yellow fever vaccination. The receptors were sampled from a man aged 18 to 29 who received the YFV17D yellow fever vaccine. Each CDR3 is given with its conserved first and last residue. Clone size, where shown, is once, few, many, or a class for clones that have expanded.

V	size	J	CDR3
TRBV5-1	.	TRBJ2-1	CASSLARPSPRSSYNEQFF
TRBV4-3	few	TRBJ2-3	CASSQAVAGGTDTQYF
TRBV29-1	many	TRBJ2-1	CSVEGHGTGGKQFF
TRBV7-2	many	TRBJ1-2	CASSSDRGFDGYTF
TRBV29-1	few	TRBJ2-5	CSVEPPQETQYF
TRBV12-3/TRBV12-4	many	TRBJ2-1	CASSLGRGRLLIEQFF
TRBV25-1	.	TRBJ1-2	CASSERGPTVQGWRVGYTF
TRBV18	.	TRBJ1-5	CASSPPGQGGGQPQHF
TRBV5-1	.	TRBJ2-1	CASSLARRAWDNEQFF
TRBV4-2	many	TRBJ2-6	CASSVVPGQASRSGANVLTF
TRBV7-9	.	TRBJ2-1	CASSLFESSYNEQFF
TRBV6-5	.	TRBJ1-2	CASSYTEGGPLGYTF
TRBV12-3/TRBV12-4	many	TRBJ1-5	CASSFFGPQHF
TRBV5-1	.	TRBJ1-1	CASSGDAEAFF